The 22 T cell receptor beta chains reported below all come from one sample, sequenced in a study of PD-L1 blockade in urothelial cancer. Libraries were prepared by immunoSEQ multiplex PCR; TCRdb keeps only in-frame clonotypes and omits some of them. This sample carries more than 45,000 clones, over 75% of them seen once, and the ten largest clones take 4% to 5.5%. The sequenced sample was PBMCs, obtained around atezolizumab (anti-PD-L1) treatment. Every receptor here comes from a man aged 65-85 years with urothelial cancer.

J is TRBJ2-3 and V is TRBV5-4; 8 bases map to TRBD2. Per germline, CDR1 SGHNT and CDR2 YYREEE (reference sequence). The length of the CDR3 is 16 residues. The junction had 14 bases not matched to a gene; V was cut back by 5 bases and J by 6 bases. This CDR3 reads CASRPGLATLGDTQYF. CDR3 sequence (DNA): TGTGCCAGCAGGCCCGGACTAGCCACCCTCGGTGATACGCAGTATTTT. The variable domain in full, completed from reference TRBV5-4 and TRBJ2-3, reads ETGVTQSPTHLIKTRGQQVTLRCSSQSGHNTVSWYQQALGQGPQFIFQYYREEENGRGNFPPRFSGLQFPNYSSELNVNALELDDSALYLCASRPGLATLGDTQYFGPGTRLTVL.

The V call is TRBV6-1, the J call TRBJ2-1; TRBD2 matches 7 bases. From germline, CDR1 is MNHNS and CDR2 SASEGT. The junction had 8 bases not matched to a gene; V was cut back by 3 bases and J by 0 bases. The CDR3 loop spans 17 amino acids. The CDR3 spells CASSEFSGGSSYNEQFF. CDR3 coding DNA: TGTGCCAGCAGTGAGTTCTCCGGCGGGAGCTCCTACAATGAGCAGTTCTTC.

The chain employs TRBV27 and TRBJ1-2, with 9 bases matching TRBD1. In germline, CDR1 is MNHEY, CDR2 SMNVEV (reference sequence). The J segment lost 3 bases and the V segment lost 5 bases, leaving 4 bases of the junction unmatched. CDR3 size: 14 residues. CDR3 bases: TGTGCCAGCAGTCCGACAGGGGGAGACTATGGCTACACCTTC. Its protein is CASSPTGGDYGYTF.

The chain combines TRBV2 with TRBJ1-5; D is unresolved. The V end lost 1 base, the J end lost 6 bases, and 7 bases lay between the germline ends. The germline CDR1 and CDR2 sequences are SNHLY and FYNNEI. The CDR3 loop spans 13 amino acids. This chain's CDR3 is CASSEVEGQPQHF. CDR3 DNA: TGTGCCAGCAGTGAAGTGGAGGGTCAGCCCCAGCATTTT.

The chain is built from TRBV11-2 and TRBJ1-2, with D unresolved. The V gene lost 4 bases and the J gene lost 2 bases, with 2 bases spanning the gap. The CDR3 is 11 amino acids. The germline CDR1 and CDR2 sequences are SGHAT and FQNNGV. The CDR3 is CASSSNYGYTF. Here the CDR3 DNA reads TGTGCCAGCAGCTCAAACTATGGCTACACCTTC. The whole variable domain, remainder taken from reference TRBV11-2 and TRBJ1-2, is EAGVAQSPRYKIIEKRQSVAFWCNPISGHATLYWYQQILGQGPKLLIQFQNNGVVDDSQLPKDRFSAERLKGVDSTLKIQPAKLEDSAVYLCASSSNYGYTFGSGTRLTVV.

The V gene is TRBV7-6, the J gene TRBJ2-1; TRBD1 agrees at 8 bases. The CDR3 totals 14 residues. V was clipped by 5 bases and J by 6 bases; unmatched bases: 6. The V gene's germline CDR1 is SGHVS and CDR2 FNYEAQ. The CDR3 sequence: CASSTRTGTNEQFF. The DNA for the CDR3 is TGTGCCAGCAGCACAAGGACAGGGACCAATGAGCAGTTCTTC.

V usage is TRBV6-5 and J usage is TRBJ1-1, with D uncertain. The CDR3 contains 14 residues. V dropped 6 bases and J dropped 1 base, with 12 bases sitting between them. Germline V lookup: CDR1 MNHEY, CDR2 SVGAGI. The CDR3 coding sequence is TGTGCCAGCAGACCCGGGTTTGCGAACACTGAAGCTTTCTTT. It translates to CASRPGFANTEAFF.

The chain uses TRBV6-1 and TRBJ1-2; D gene unclear. Germline CDR1 is MNHNS and CDR2 is SASEGT. V lost 4 bases and J 4 bases, leaving 7 bases between the germline ends. The CDR3 is made up of 12 amino acids. CDR3 sequence reads: CASSGTGYGYTF. CDR3 coding DNA: TGTGCCAGCAGTGGGACTGGCTATGGCTACACCTTC.

V usage is TRBV12-5 and J usage is TRBJ1-1; D possibly corresponds to TRBD1 (6 bases). The CDR3 has 18 residues. Germline assignment: CDR1 LGHNT and CDR2 FRNRAP. V dropped 4 bases and J dropped 1 base, with 22 bases sitting between them. The CDR3: CASGSPQGKPRTNTEAFF. As DNA, the CDR3 is TGTGCTAGTGGTTCCCCTCAGGGGAAGCCCCGTACGAACACTGAAGCTTTCTTT. The variable domain in full, with the rest retrieved from reference TRBV12-5 and TRBJ1-1, is DARVTQTPRHKVTEMGQEVTMRCQPILGHNTVFWYRQTMMQGLELLAYFRNRAPLDDSGMPKDRFSAEMPDATLATLKIQPSEPRDSAVYFCASGSPQGKPRTNTEAFFGQGTRLTVV.

The chain has TRBV19 and TRBJ2-1, with D possibly matching TRBD2 (6 bases). Trimming shortened V by 3 bases and J by 3 bases, and 12 bases separated the two germline ends. This CDR3 comprises 15 residues. Germline V gene sequence: CDR1 LNHDA, CDR2 SQIVND (reference sequence). The CDR3 DNA follows: TGTGCCAGTAGTATGGAAGCGGACTACTACAATGAGCAGTTCTTC. Translating gives CASSMEADYYNEQFF. Looking up the rest from reference TRBV19 and TRBJ2-1 gives the full variable domain: DGGITQSPKYLFRKEGQNVTLSCEQNLNHDAMYWYRQDPGQGLRLIYYSQIVNDFQKGDIAEGYSVSREKKESFPLTVTSAQKNPTAFYLCASSMEADYYNEQFFGPGTRLTVL.

CDR3 protein: CAWSVWSYNEQFF. CDR3 sequence (DNA): TGTGCCTGGAGTGTGTGGAGCTACAATGAGCAGTTCTTC. The gene calls are TRBV30 and TRBJ2-1; D uncertain. Germline loops: CDR1 GTSNPN, CDR2 SVGIG (reference sequence). The V and J ends lost 0 bases and 3 bases respectively, with 6 bases between them. The CDR3 is 13 residues long.

The genes are TRBV6-6 and TRBJ1-1; tentatively, D is TRBD1 (6 bases). Germline V lookup: CDR1 MNHNY, CDR2 SVGAGI (reference sequence). The CDR3 totals 15 residues. Between the trimmed V and J ends, which lost 6 bases and 3 bases, there was a span of 17 bases. The CDR3 protein is CASRSTGRGDTEAFF. The CDR3 bases are TGTGCCAGCAGAAGCACTGGGAGGGGGGACACTGAAGCTTTCTTT.

The chain links TRBV19 to TRBJ2-1, with 9 bases lining up with TRBD2. Germline V gene sequence: CDR1 LNHDA, CDR2 SQIVND (reference sequence). This CDR3 has 14 amino acids. Trimming at V came to 11 bases and at J to 8 bases, leaving 13 bases not matched to a gene. The CDR3 protein is CAVGGLAGRHEQFF. The CDR3 DNA follows: TGTGCCGTAGGAGGGCTAGCGGGGCGGCATGAGCAGTTCTTC.

The rearrangement joins TRBV6-1 to TRBJ1-2; the D gene is possibly TRBD1 (6 bases). CDR3 length: 13 amino acids. Trimming stripped 3 bases from V and 3 bases from J, with 8 bases between. Germline V gene sequence: CDR1 MNHNS, CDR2 SASEGT. CDR3 nucleotides: TGTGCCAGCAGTGAGAACAGGGACTATGGCTACACCTTC. Its translation is CASSENRDYGYTF.

About this clone itself: The junction differs from germline at one of its ends, possibly a read error. The rearrangement uses TRBV6-1 and TRBJ2-7; D might be TRBD2 (6 bases). Germline V gives CDR1 MNHNS, CDR2 SASEGT. There are 13 residues in the CDR3. CDR3 sequence reads: CAAGRAGEYEQYF. In nucleotides, the CDR3 is TGCGCCGCGGGAAGGGCAGGAGAATACGAGCAGTACTTC.

The rearrangement uses TRBV18 and TRBJ2-7, with 8 bases matching TRBD1. V was pared by 1 base and J by 1 base, with 3 bases of the junction left unmatched. Germline V gene lookup returns CDR1 KGHSH and CDR2 LQKENI. This CDR3 spans 15 amino acids. The CDR3 DNA follows: TGTGCCAGCTCACCACTTGGACAGGGATCCTACGAGCAGTACTTC. This gives the protein CASSPLGQGSYEQYF.

V usage is TRBV5-6 and J usage is TRBJ2-7; 9 positions match TRBD1. The CDR3 spans 15 residues. Germline CDR1 reads SGHDT; CDR2 reads YYEEEE. Germline trimming cut 2 bases from V and 5 bases from J; bases unmatched to any gene: 8. CDR3 loop: CASSFTRDRVDEQYF. The CDR3 DNA sequence: TGTGCCAGCAGCTTTACCCGGGACAGGGTAGACGAGCAGTACTTC.

V is TRBV19 and J is TRBJ1-1; D is perhaps TRBD1 (5 bases). Germline values: CDR1 LNHDA, CDR2 SQIVND (reference sequence). CDR3 length: 16 amino acids. Between the trimmed V and J ends, which lost 4 bases and 0 bases, there was a span of 15 bases. The CDR3 is CASSKQAQPLNTEAFF. As DNA, the CDR3 is TGTGCCAGTAGTAAACAGGCACAACCTCTGAACACTGAAGCTTTCTTT.

This sequence joins TRBV27 and TRBJ2-7, with D perhaps TRBD1 (6 bases). The CDR3 length is 14 residues. Looked up from germline, CDR1 is MNHEY and CDR2 is SMNVEV (reference sequence). V lost 4 bases and J lost 9, with 19 bases in between. In nucleotides, the CDR3 is TGTGCCAGCAGTTCCTACTATCGACAGGAACGGCAGTACTTC. Its translation is CASSSYYRQERQYF.

The chain is built from TRBV29-1 and TRBJ1-1, with TRBD1 matching 7 bases. CDR3 length: 14 residues. V lost 3 bases to trimming and J lost 1 base; unmatched junction nucleotides: 5. Germline V gene lookup returns CDR1 SQVTM and CDR2 ANQGSEA. As DNA, the CDR3 is TGCAGCGTTGAGAGGGGGCGAGGGAACACTGAAGCTTTCTTT. Translating gives CSVERGRGNTEAFF. The full variable domain, rest sourced from reference TRBV29-1 and TRBJ1-1, is SAVISQKPSRDICQRGTSLTIQCQVDSQVTMMFWYRQQPGQSLTLIATANQGSEATYESGFVIDKFPISRPNLTFSTLTVSNMSPEDSSIYLCSVERGRGNTEAFFGQGTRLTVV.

This sequence joins TRBV5-1 and TRBJ2-1; 9 nucleotides agree with TRBD2. This CDR3 is built from 15 residues. V trimming: 4 bases; J trimming: 6 bases; junction bases outside the gene matches: 8. Germline values: CDR1 SGHRS, CDR2 YFSETQ. The CDR3 DNA follows: TGCGCCAGCAGCCCCTGGACTAGCGACCGCAATGAGCAGTTCTTC. It codes for CASSPWTSDRNEQFF.

The V and J genes are TRBV4-1 and TRBJ2-3; 7 bases agree with TRBD1. Germline CDR1 is MGHRA and CDR2 is YSYEKL. This CDR3 region has 15 residues. V dropped 3 bases and J dropped 2; count of bases not matched to a gene: 5. The CDR3: CASSQGQFDTDTQYF. For the CDR3, the DNA is TGCGCCAGCAGCCAGGGACAGTTCGACACAGATACGCAGTATTTT.